This is a list of T cell receptor beta chains from one sample in a study of blood T cell repertoires in COVID-19. Profiling relied on immunoSEQ multiplex PCR, and the TCRdb table lists in-frame clones only, not all of them. The table records under 150,000 clones, about 91% of them present only once. Material for sequencing was peripheral blood. All receptors come from a human donor in a cohort sampled during active COVID-19. CDR3s include the opening cysteine and the closing phenylalanine or tryptophan. Each record gives: J gene, CDR3 length, clone size, D gene, V gene, CDR3 DNA, CDR3 protein. The D gene is left open where the match is weak. Clone size is shown for a subset of rows, as once, few, many or a class of expanded clone.

TRBJ1-5 16 NA NA TRBV7-2 TGTGCCAGCAGCTTAGGTCCAGCAGGGGTCGACCAGCCCCAGCATTTT CASSLGPAGVDQPQHF
TRBJ1-2 14 NA NA TRBV5-8 TGTGCCAGCAGCTTGAGTCACCGCGTTCATGGCTACACCTTC CASSLSHRVHGYTF
TRBJ2-7 15 NA TRBD1 TRBV3-1/TRBV3-2 TGTGCCAGCAGCCAAGAGAGCAGGGGGCAGTACGAGCAGTACTTC CASSQESRGQYEQYF
TRBJ1-4 14 NA TRBD1 TRBV5-4 TGTGCCAGCAGCTTACAGGGGAGAGGCGAAAAACTGTTTTTT CASSLQGRGEKLFF
TRBJ1-2 13 NA NA TRBV7-2 TGTGCCAGCACCCCCGGACTCTTCTATGGCTACACCTTC CASTPGLFYGYTF
TRBJ2-3 17 NA TRBD2 TRBV6-2/TRBV6-3 TGTGCCAGCAGTTCCCGACTAGCGGGGGCCTACACAGATACGCAGTATTTT CASSSRLAGAYTDTQYF
TRBJ2-1 18 NA TRBD1 TRBV23-1 TGCGCCAGCGCGCCTCCCTTAGGGGGACAGGCCCATGGGTATGAGCAGTTCTTC CASAPPLGGQAHGYEQFF
TRBJ1-2 13 NA NA TRBV18 TGTGCCAGCTCACCACCGAGTACCTATGGCTACACCTTC CASSPPSTYGYTF
TRBJ2-6 15 NA NA TRBV6-4 TGTGCCAGCAAGCCCGCAGGCTCTGGGGCCAACGTCCTGACTTTC CASKPAGSGANVLTF
TRBJ2-3 16 NA NA TRBV6-5 TGTGCCAGCAGTTACCGCCGGGGGGCGGGCACAGATACGCAGTATTTT CASSYRRGAGTDTQYF
TRBJ1-6 14 few TRBD1 TRBV19 TGTGCCAGTAGTATAGGGACAGGGTTTTCACCCCTCCACTTT CASSIGTGFSPLHF
TRBJ1-5 17 NA NA TRBV11-2 TGTGCCAGCAGCCCCCCGTTGTTCAGGACACTCAATCAGCCCCAGCATTTT CASSPPLFRTLNQPQHF
TRBJ2-1 15 NA TRBD2 TRBV5-1 TGCGCCAGCAGCGAGACTAGCGGATCCTACAATGAGCAGTTCTTC CASSETSGSYNEQFF
TRBJ1-6 14 many NA TRBV30 TGTGCCTGGAGGAGCCTCTCAGAGGGTTCACCCCTCCACTTT CAWRSLSEGSPLHF
TRBJ2-1 15 NA TRBD2 TRBV2 TGTGCCAGCATGTCCCTTCCGGGGGGGCCCAATGAGCAGTTCTTC CASMSLPGGPNEQFF
TRBJ1-2 14 once NA TRBV30 TGTGCCTGGAGTGTAGAACAGGGAAAAAATGGCTACACCTTC CAWSVEQGKNGYTF
TRBJ2-3 17 once TRBD1 TRBV30 TGTGCCTGGGGCCGGGACAGGGTGTCACTATCCCGCGATACGCAGTATTTT CAWGRDRVSLSRDTQYF
TRBJ2-1 18 NA NA TRBV9 TGTGCCAGCAGCTCCAGGGGAGGGGGAGACCTCTCGGTAGATGAGCAGTTCTTC CASSSRGGGDLSVDEQFF
TRBJ2-7 13 NA TRBD1 TRBV27 TGTGCCAGCAGTCCCTACAGGGGATACGAGCAGTACTTC CASSPYRGYEQYF
TRBJ1-5 15 once NA TRBV6-5 TGTGCCAGCAGTACCACCGGGGTTAAGGATCAGCCCCAGCATTTT CASSTTGVKDQPQHF
TRBJ1-5 17 NA TRBD1 TRBV4-1 TGCGCCAGCAGCCAAGGGGCGGGACAGAACCAAAATCAGCCCCAGCATTTT CASSQGAGQNQNQPQHF
TRBJ2-3 17 NA TRBD2 TRBV19 TGTGCCAGTAGTAGTCCACAGCGGGGGGTGAACCCAGATACGCAGTATTTT CASSSPQRGVNPDTQYF
TRBJ1-3 13 once NA TRBV29-1 TGCAGCGTTGAAGATCTGACAAGAAACACCATATATTTT CSVEDLTRNTIYF
TRBJ1-2 15 NA TRBD1 TRBV27 TGTGCCAGCAGTTTATCTCCGGTTGGGACAGGGTTCTACACCTTC CASSLSPVGTGFYTF
TRBJ1-4 11 NA NA TRBV19 TGTGCCACCATCCGGGGAGAAAAACTGTTTTTT CATIRGEKLFF
TRBJ2-5 13 NA NA TRBV7-9 TGTGCCAGCAGCGCGGGACTGGGGGAGACCCAGTACTTC CASSAGLGETQYF
TRBJ1-1 13 NA NA TRBV5-1 TGCGCCAGCAGCTTGACACCGAACACTGAAGCTTTCTTT CASSLTPNTEAFF
TRBJ1-3 12 NA NA TRBV2 TGTGCCAGCAGCTTACAGGGAAACACCATATATTTT CASSLQGNTIYF
TRBJ1-2 14 NA TRBD1 TRBV5-4 TGTGCCAGCAGCTTGGTGCAGGGGGGTAATGGCTACACCTTC CASSLVQGGNGYTF
TRBJ2-1 15 NA NA TRBV3-1/TRBV3-2 TGTGCCAGCAGCCAAGATTCGGCAGGGTACAATGAGCAGTTCTTC CASSQDSAGYNEQFF
TRBJ2-7 15 NA NA TRBV7-9 TGTGCCAGCAGCCCGAGCAGGGGCGTTAGTAACGAGCAGTACTTC CASSPSRGVSNEQYF
TRBJ1-5 13 NA NA TRBV30 TGTGCCTGGAGTGAACAGGGTTCTCAGCCCCAGCATTTT CAWSEQGSQPQHF
TRBJ2-7 18 NA TRBD2 TRBV14 TGTGCCAGCAGCCAAGGAGAGCGGTGGGCTAGCGGGTACTACGAGCAGTACTTC CASSQGERWASGYYEQYF
TRBJ2-1 12 NA NA TRBV12-3/TRBV12-4 TGTGCCAGCACCTTTGTTAACAATGAGCAGTTCTTC CASTFVNNEQFF
TRBJ2-1 16 once TRBD1 TRBV24-1 TGTGCCACCAGTGCCAAGGGGGCACAACTTTACAATGAGCAGTTCTTC CATSAKGAQLYNEQFF
TRBJ1-2 14 NA NA TRBV18 TGTGCCAGCTCACGAAATCCGGGGGACTATGGCTACACCTTC CASSRNPGDYGYTF
TRBJ1-2 13 NA NA TRBV2 TGTGCCAGCAGTGAAGCGCAGAGGGGGGGCTACACCTTC CASSEAQRGGYTF
TRBJ2-1 16 once NA TRBV5-4 TGTGCCAGCAGCTCAGGCCTGATTTTCTCCTACAATGAGCAGTTCTTC CASSSGLIFSYNEQFF
TRBJ2-5 12 few NA TRBV6-5 TGTGCCAGCGGTCGGGGGCAAGAGACCCAGTACTTC CASGRGQETQYF
TRBJ2-7 16 NA NA TRBV3-1/TRBV3-2 TGTGCCAGCAGCCAGGCGGGGACAGCGGATTCCTACGAGCAGTACTTC CASSQAGTADSYEQYF
TRBJ1-5 15 NA TRBD1 TRBV5-5 TGTGCCAGCAGCTTTCTACCTGGACAGGGTCAGCCCCAGCATTTT CASSFLPGQGQPQHF
TRBJ1-3 14 NA TRBD1 TRBV29-1 TGCAGCGCGGGACAGGGGGCGCGAGGAAACACCATATATTTT CSAGQGARGNTIYF
TRBJ2-2 17 NA TRBD1 TRBV9 TGTGCCAGCAGCGTAGGGACAGGGGGGTCTGGCACCGGGGAGCTGTTTTTT CASSVGTGGSGTGELFF
TRBJ2-7 14 NA TRBD1 TRBV7-9 TGTGCCAGCAGCTTAGCTACAGGGGTCTACGAGCAGTACTTC CASSLATGVYEQYF
TRBJ1-5 20 NA NA TRBV21-1 TGTGCCAGCAGCAAAGCGGGCGAGTCGAAGGACAGGGGGCCCAATCAGCCCCAGCATTTT CASSKAGESKDRGPNQPQHF
TRBJ2-1 13 once NA TRBV30 TGTGCCTGGAGTGTGAGACAGGACAATGAGCAGTTCTTC CAWSVRQDNEQFF
TRBJ1-2 13 NA TRBD1 TRBV29-1 TGCAGCGTTGCCGCAGGGGGAGACTATGGCTACACCTTC CSVAAGGDYGYTF
TRBJ2-5 16 few NA TRBV7-8 TGTGCCAGCAGCCCCCAGCGTACCAGTAGCCAAGAGACCCAGTACTTC CASSPQRTSSQETQYF
TRBJ1-1 15 NA NA TRBV6-5 TGTGCCTACAGAACAGGGAGCCCGGGAAACACTGAAGCTTTCTTT CAYRTGSPGNTEAFF
TRBJ1-1 16 NA NA TRBV30 TGTGCCTGGAGCCCATGGAGGCAGGGGTCGTACACTGAAGCTTTCTTT CAWSPWRQGSYTEAFF
TRBJ2-5 18 once TRBD1 TRBV2 TGTGCCAGCAGTGAAGCGTTCGTGGGACAGGGGTACCAAGAGACCCAGTACTTC CASSEAFVGQGYQETQYF
TRBJ2-7 12 NA NA TRBV6-5 TGTGCCAGCAGTTCCAGGGCATACGAGCAGTACTTC CASSSRAYEQYF
TRBJ2-1 13 NA TRBD2 TRBV14 TGTGCCAGCAGCCGAGGACTAGCGGATGAGCAGTTCTTC CASSRGLADEQFF
TRBJ2-2 16 NA TRBD1 TRBV7-2 TGTGCCAGCAGCCCATACAGGGGCACGAACACCGGGGAGCTGTTTTTT CASSPYRGTNTGELFF
TRBJ1-4 14 NA TRBD1 TRBV27 TGTGCCAGCAGTTCCCCGGTCAGGGGGGAAAAACTGTTTTTT CASSSPVRGEKLFF
TRBJ1-5 15 NA NA TRBV7-2 TGTGCCAGCAGCTTAGGGAAGTGGGGGGGTCAGCCCCAGCATTTT CASSLGKWGGQPQHF
TRBJ2-3 15 few TRBD1 TRBV19 TGTGCCAGTAGTATAGCAGGGGGTCTCACAGATACGCAGTATTTT CASSIAGGLTDTQYF
TRBJ1-2 15 NA TRBD1 TRBV19 TGTGCCAGTAGTATACGGACAGGGAGTAACTATGGCTACACCTTC CASSIRTGSNYGYTF
TRBJ2-2 17 NA NA TRBV3-1/TRBV3-2 TGTGCCAGCAGCCAAGGGGGGGTTATCTTGGAATATGGGGAGCTGTTTTTT CASSQGGVILEYGELFF